These 15 T cell receptor beta chains originate from one sample sequenced in a study of spatial heterogeneity in lung cancer. Points from the study as a whole: Mutation counts in tumors were tracked by counts of expanded intratumoral alpha and beta TCRs.

TCRdb analysed the 5' RACE reads with MiXCR anew, one entry per CDR3 protein. Among some 9,500 distinct CDR3 sequences listed, roughly an eighth were seen once. Stated time point: sample taken at primary tumor resection. Their cognate antigens are unknown. Specimen: lung tumor tissue, collected at surgery. These receptors all stem from a male donor with early-stage non-small cell lung cancer.

This clonotype is categorized as medium-sized (0.01 to 0.1%). CDR3 protein: CASTHREVGGTEAFF. The CDR3 bases are TGTGCCAGCACCCACAGAGAGGTAGGGGGCACTGAAGCTTTCTTT. V and J are TRBV12-3 or TRBV12-4 and TRBJ1-1; D is perhaps TRBD1 (6 bases). The V end lost 7 bases, the J end lost 4 bases, and 19 bases lay between the germline ends. CDR3 length equals 15 residues.

This clonotype was seen at least ten times. The chain uses TRBV10-3 and TRBJ2-7; D is perhaps TRBD2 (5 bases). CDR1 and CDR2 (germline): ENHRY, SYGVKD. The ends were cut back, 7 bases at V and 5 bases at J, with 15 bases in the middle. CDR3 size: 13 residues. The CDR3 DNA reads as TGTGCCATCAATCCCGAGGGAAGGGACGAGCAGTACTTC. The encoded protein is CAINPEGRDEQYF.

This clonotype rates as medium-sized (0.01 to 0.1%). V and J are TRBV11-2 and TRBJ1-2; 7 positions match TRBD1. The CDR3 runs to 16 residues. From germline, CDR1 is SGHAT and CDR2 FQNNGV. V lost 5 bases to trimming and J lost 5 bases; unmatched junction nucleotides: 14. The DNA for the CDR3 is TGTGCCAGCAGCCTTGACGGACAGGCGGCCTTATATGGCTACACCTTC. Translation: CASSLDGQAALYGYTF.

The chain carries TRBV3-1 and TRBJ2-5; D unclear. Germline CDR1 and CDR2: LGHDT and YNNKEL (reference sequence). CDR3 length: 14 amino acids. V was clipped by 0 bases and J by 9 bases, with 14 bases between them. In nucleotides, the CDR3 is TGTGCCAGCAGCCAAGATCGGGTTGGTAAAGCCCAGTACTTC. Translating gives CASSQDRVGKAQYF.

This clonotype was observed many times. This sequence joins TRBV20-1 and TRBJ2-5; TRBD2 matches 8 bases. Germline trimming cut 6 bases from V and 1 base from J; bases unmatched to any gene: 7. The CDR3 covers 14 residues. Per germline, CDR1 DFQATT and CDR2 SNEGSKA (reference sequence). The CDR3 is CSATGTSVQETQYF. For the CDR3, the DNA is TGCAGTGCCACGGGGACTAGTGTCCAAGAGACCCAGTACTTC.

This clonotype came up a few times. The V call is TRBV29-1, the J call TRBJ1-1; possible D gene TRBD1, 5 bases. The CDR3 length is 15 residues. V dropped 7 bases and J dropped 2 bases, with 20 bases sitting between them. The germline V gene encodes CDR1 SQVTM and CDR2 ANQGSEA. The CDR3 sequence is CSAPGGGGLNTEAFF. CDR3 nucleotide sequence: TGCAGCGCTCCTGGGGGAGGCGGCCTTAACACTGAAGCTTTCTTT.

At least ten counts were recorded for this clonotype. The gene calls are TRBV5-6 and TRBJ2-7, with D perhaps TRBD1 or TRBD2 (5 bases each). This CDR3 is 15 amino acids long. Germline CDR1 is SGHDT and CDR2 is YYEEEE. V was pared by 0 bases and J by 2 bases, with 12 bases between. The CDR3 nucleotides read TGTGCCAGCAGCTTGGTCGGGACGACCACCTACGAGCAGTACTTC. It yields the protein CASSLVGTTTYEQYF.

The table lists this clonotype with many counts. The CDR3 DNA follows: TGTGCCACCAGTAAGGACAGTCGGTATGGCTACACCTTC. Translated, it gives CATSKDSRYGYTF. The rearrangement uses TRBV24-1 and TRBJ1-2, with D perhaps matching TRBD1 (6 bases). Trimming shortened V by 6 bases and J by 5 bases, and 12 bases separated the two germline ends. The germline gives CDR1 KGHDR, CDR2 SFDVKD. The CDR3 length is 13 residues.

There are many counts of this clonotype. This chain links TRBV12-3 or TRBV12-4 with TRBJ2-5, with 9 bases matching TRBD2. Trimming cost V 7 bases and J 4 bases; bases outside gene matches: 4. The CDR3 spans 13 residues. CDR3 sequence reads: CASTSLAGETQYF. The DNA of the CDR3 is TGTGCCAGCACTTCACTAGCGGGAGAGACCCAGTACTTC.

This clonotype was seen a few times. The chain links TRBV5-5 to TRBJ2-7; D is perhaps TRBD1 or TRBD2 (5 bases each). Trimming stripped 7 bases from V and 2 bases from J, with 16 bases between. The CDR3 has 14 amino acids. Germline-derived CDR1 and CDR2 are SGHKS and YYEKEE (reference sequence). The chain's CDR3 is CASRTGTTAYEQYF. In DNA form, the CDR3 reads TGTGCCAGCCGTACCGGGACGACCGCCTACGAGCAGTACTTC.

Notes on this clonotype: At one end, the junction sequence differs from germline, possibly due to a read error. The chain joins TRBV7-7 to TRBJ2-3; D possibly corresponds to TRBD1 (5 bases). Looked up from germline, CDR1 is SSHAT and CDR2 is FNYEAQ (reference sequence). There are 13 residues in the CDR3. The CDR3 sequence is CASSSDRGDTQYF. The CDR3 DNA sequence: TGTGCTAGCAGTTCCGACAGAGGAGATACGCAGTATTTT.

Within the sample, this clonotype is medium-sized. The chain uses TRBV12-3 or TRBV12-4 and TRBJ1-3; the D is unclear. The CDR3 sequence is 15 residues long. V lost 1 base and J 4 bases, leaving 11 bases between the germline ends. The chain's CDR3 is CASSLDPEVGNTIYF. CDR3 coding DNA: TGTGCCAGCAGTTTAGACCCTGAAGTGGGAAACACCATATATTTT.

There are many counts of this clonotype. V gene TRBV5-1 combines with J gene TRBJ2-1; D possibly corresponds to TRBD2 (6 bases). The CDR3 totals 14 residues. The V gene lost 4 bases and the J gene lost 6 bases, with 14 bases spanning the gap. The germline V gene encodes CDR1 SGHRS and CDR2 YFSETQ. The CDR3 here is CASSPGDARNEQFF. The CDR3, as DNA: TGCGCCAGCAGCCCGGGGGACGCTCGCAATGAGCAGTTCTTC.

This clonotype was seen repeatedly, ten times or more. This rearrangement joins TRBV30 to TRBJ1-5, with 7 bases that match TRBD1. CDR1 and CDR2 from the germline V gene are GTSNPN and SVGIG (reference sequence). The CDR3 consists of 13 residues. V shed 3 bases and J 6 bases; nucleotides not matched to a gene: 5. The DNA of the CDR3 is TGTGCCTGGAGCTCACAGGGGTTTCAGCCCCAGCATTTT. Its translation: CAWSSQGFQPQHF.

The sample holds many counts of this clonotype. This chain uses TRBV10-3 with TRBJ2-7; 12 bases map to TRBD2. V lost 4 bases to trimming and J lost 1 base; unmatched junction nucleotides: 8. Per the germline V gene, CDR1 is ENHRY and CDR2 is SYGVKD. This CDR3 comprises 17 residues. The CDR3 protein is CAISGLAGVSASYEQYF. The CDR3 nucleotides are TGTGCCATCAGTGGACTAGCGGGAGTGTCGGCGTCCTACGAGCAGTACTTC.